These T cell receptor beta chains were read from a single sample in a study of blood T cells in healthy people across ages. TCRdb itself ran the 5' RACE reads through MiXCR, one entry per CDR3 protein. The sample lists about a million distinct CDR3 sequences; roughly two fifths were seen once. The source material was blood. These receptors all stem from a man between 18 and 35 years old in good health. CDR3s include the opening cysteine and the closing phenylalanine or tryptophan. The D gene is left open where the match is weak. Size is omitted from some rows. Given values are once, few, many or a class for expanded clones.

>TRBJ1-4|NA|TRBD1|TRBV4-1
TGCGCCAGCAGCCTCCGGACAGGCCCAACTAATGAAAAACTGTTTTTT
CASSLRTGPTNEKLFF
>TRBJ2-5|few|TRBD2|TRBV7-2
TGTGCCAGCAGCTTAACGGCTAGCGGGGGCCAAGAGACCCAGTACTTC
CASSLTASGGQETQYF
>TRBJ1-4|NA|NA|TRBV28
TGTGCCAGCAGTTTAAGAGCAAAAGCCGGGACCCTTCCGTGGGAAAAACTGTTTTTT
CASSLRAKAGTLPWEKLFF
>TRBJ2-1|few|TRBD1|TRBV6-2/TRBV6-3
TGTGCCAGCAAGACAGGGGGCGACGGGGGCAATGAGCAGTTCTTC
CASKTGGDGGNEQFF
>TRBJ1-2|NA|NA|TRBV5-1
TGCGCCAGCAGCTTGGTAGGGGTCCCAACTAACTATGGCTACACCTTC
CASSLVGVPTNYGYTF
>TRBJ2-5|few|NA|TRBV29-1
TGCAGCGTTGGGCCCCATGAGCAGTACTTC
CSVGPHEQYF
>TRBJ1-2|many|NA|TRBV20-1
TGCAGTGCTAGTGGCGGGCTCTATGGCTACACCTTC
CSASGGLYGYTF
>TRBJ1-1|NA|NA|TRBV6-2/TRBV6-3
TGTGCCAGCAGAGAAAGGACGGTGGACCGGCGGGGTGAAGCTTTCTTT
CASRERTVDRRGEAFF
>TRBJ2-1|few|NA|TRBV27
TGTGCCAGCAGCCGCCGGGAAGTGAATGAGCAGTTCTTC
CASSRREVNEQFF
>TRBJ2-5|NA|TRBD1|TRBV7-9
TGTGCCAGCAGCCCACGGGGACAGGGGCGTTTGGAGACCCAGTACTTC
CASSPRGQGRLETQYF